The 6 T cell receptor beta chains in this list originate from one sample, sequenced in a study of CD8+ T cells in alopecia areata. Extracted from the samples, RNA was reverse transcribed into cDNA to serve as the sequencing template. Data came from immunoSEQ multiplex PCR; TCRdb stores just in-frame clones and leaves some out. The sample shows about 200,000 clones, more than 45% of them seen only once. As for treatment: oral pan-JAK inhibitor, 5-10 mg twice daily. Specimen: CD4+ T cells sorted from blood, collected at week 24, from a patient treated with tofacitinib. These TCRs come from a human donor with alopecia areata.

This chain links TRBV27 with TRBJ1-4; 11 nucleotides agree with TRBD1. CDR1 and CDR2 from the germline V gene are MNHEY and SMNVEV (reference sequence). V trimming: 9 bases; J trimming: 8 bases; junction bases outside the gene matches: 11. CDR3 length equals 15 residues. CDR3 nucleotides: TGTGCCAGTGCGGACAGGGGGCCTAGGGAGGAAAAACTGTTTTTT. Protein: CASADRGPREEKLFF.

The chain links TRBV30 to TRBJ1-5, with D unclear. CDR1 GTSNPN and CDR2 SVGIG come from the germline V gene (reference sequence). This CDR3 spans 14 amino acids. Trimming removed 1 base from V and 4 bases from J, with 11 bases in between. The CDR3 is CAWSGMTQNQPQHF. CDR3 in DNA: TGTGCCTGGAGTGGTATGACGCAAAATCAGCCCCAGCATTTT.

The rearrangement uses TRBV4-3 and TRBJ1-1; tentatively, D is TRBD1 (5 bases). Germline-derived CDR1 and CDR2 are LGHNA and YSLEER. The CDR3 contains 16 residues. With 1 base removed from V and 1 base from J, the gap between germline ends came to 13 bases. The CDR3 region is CASSQAVRTTNTEAFF. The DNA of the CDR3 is TGCGCCAGCAGCCAAGCGGTGCGGACAACGAACACTGAAGCTTTCTTT.

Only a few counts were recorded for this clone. The CDR3 nucleotides read TGTGCCAGCAGTTTTGGGGGGTCTGAGCAGTTCTTC. Protein sequence: CASSFGGSEQFF. The chain joins TRBV27 to TRBJ2-1, with D tentatively TRBD2 (6 bases). The CDR3 loop spans 12 amino acids. Germline V CDR1 and CDR2: MNHEY, SMNVEV (reference sequence). Between the trimmed V and J ends, which lost 3 bases and 9 bases, there was a span of 9 bases.

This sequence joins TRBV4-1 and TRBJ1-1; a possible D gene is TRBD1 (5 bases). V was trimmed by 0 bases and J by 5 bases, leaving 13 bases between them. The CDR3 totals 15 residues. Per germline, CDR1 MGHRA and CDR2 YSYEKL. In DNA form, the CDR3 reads TGCGCCAGCAGCCAAGAAGGATATGGGGGGACTGAAGCTTTCTTT. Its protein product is CASSQEGYGGTEAFF.

The CDR3 region is CASSLYTGGPGDTQYF. In DNA, the CDR3 is TGTGCCAGCAGCTTGTACACGGGGGGGCCAGGAGATACGCAGTATTTT. The chain carries TRBV5-4 and TRBJ2-3, with 8 bases lining up with TRBD2. J gave up 5 bases and V 1 base, and 9 bases lay outside the gene matches. This CDR3 comprises 16 residues. Germline V lookup: CDR1 SGHNT, CDR2 YYREEE (reference sequence). The full variable domain, with the rest looked up from reference TRBV5-4 and TRBJ2-3, is ETGVTQSPTHLIKTRGQQVTLRCSSQSGHNTVSWYQQALGQGPQFIFQYYREEENGRGNFPPRFSGLQFPNYSSELNVNALELDDSALYLCASSLYTGGPGDTQYFGPGTRLTVL.